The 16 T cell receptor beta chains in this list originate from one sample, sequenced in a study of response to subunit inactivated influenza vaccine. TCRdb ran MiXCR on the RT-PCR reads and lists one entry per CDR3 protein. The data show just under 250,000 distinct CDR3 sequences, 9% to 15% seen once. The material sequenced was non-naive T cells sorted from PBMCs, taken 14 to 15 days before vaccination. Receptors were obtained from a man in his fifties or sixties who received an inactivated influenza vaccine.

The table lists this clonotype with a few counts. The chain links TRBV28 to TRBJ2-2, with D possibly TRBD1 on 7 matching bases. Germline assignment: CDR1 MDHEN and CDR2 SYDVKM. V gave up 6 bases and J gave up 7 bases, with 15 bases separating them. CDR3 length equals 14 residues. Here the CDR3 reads CASSPPGGLGELFF. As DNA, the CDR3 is TGTGCCAGCAGCCCCCCAGGGGGGCTCGGGGAGCTGTTTTTT.

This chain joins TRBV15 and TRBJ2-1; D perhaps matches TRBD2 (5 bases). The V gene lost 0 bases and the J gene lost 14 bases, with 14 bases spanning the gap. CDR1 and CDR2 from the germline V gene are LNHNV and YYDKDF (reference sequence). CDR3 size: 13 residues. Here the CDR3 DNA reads TGTGCCACCAGCAGAGATCCGGATATGGAGGAGTTCTTC. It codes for CATSRDPDMEEFF.

CDR3 sequence: CSVSWTGDTDTQYF. The CDR3 DNA follows: TGCAGCGTTTCCTGGACAGGGGACACAGATACGCAGTATTTT. V and J are TRBV29-1 and TRBJ2-3; 9 nucleotides agree with TRBD1. Germline V gives CDR1 SQVTM, CDR2 ANQGSEA. The CDR3 extends over 14 amino acids. J was trimmed by 2 bases and V by 5 bases; bases with no gene match: 5.

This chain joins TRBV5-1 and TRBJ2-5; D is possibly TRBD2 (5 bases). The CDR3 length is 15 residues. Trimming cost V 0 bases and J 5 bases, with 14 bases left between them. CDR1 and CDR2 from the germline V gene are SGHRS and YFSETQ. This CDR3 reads CASSLGLPDPETQYF. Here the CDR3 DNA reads TGCGCCAGCAGCTTGGGACTACCAGATCCCGAGACCCAGTACTTC. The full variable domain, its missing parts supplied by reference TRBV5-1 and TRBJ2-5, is KAGVTQTPRYLIKTRGQQVTLSCSPISGHRSVSWYQQTPGQGLQFLFEYFSETQRNKGNFPGRFSGRQFSNSRSEMNVSTLELGDSALYLCASSLGLPDPETQYFGPGTRLLVL.

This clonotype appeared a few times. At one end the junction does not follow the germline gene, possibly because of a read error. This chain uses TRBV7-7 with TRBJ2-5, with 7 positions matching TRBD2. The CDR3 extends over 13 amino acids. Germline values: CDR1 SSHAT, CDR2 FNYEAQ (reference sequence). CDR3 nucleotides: TGTGCTAGCAGCTCTGGGGGGGATGGGACCCAGTACTTC. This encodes CASSSGGDGTQYF.

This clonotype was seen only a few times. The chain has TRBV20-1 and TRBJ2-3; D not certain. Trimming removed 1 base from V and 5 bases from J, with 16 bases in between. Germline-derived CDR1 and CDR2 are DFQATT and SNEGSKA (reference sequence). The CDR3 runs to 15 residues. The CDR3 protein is CSARGRRGEEDTQYF. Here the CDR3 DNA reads TGCAGTGCTAGAGGTCGTAGAGGAGAGGAAGATACGCAGTATTTT.

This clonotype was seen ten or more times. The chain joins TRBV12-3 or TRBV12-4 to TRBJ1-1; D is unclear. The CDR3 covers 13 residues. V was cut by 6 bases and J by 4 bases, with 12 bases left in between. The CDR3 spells CASSLTTGTEAFF. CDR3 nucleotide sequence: TGTGCCAGCAGCCTCACCACGGGCACTGAAGCTTTCTTT.

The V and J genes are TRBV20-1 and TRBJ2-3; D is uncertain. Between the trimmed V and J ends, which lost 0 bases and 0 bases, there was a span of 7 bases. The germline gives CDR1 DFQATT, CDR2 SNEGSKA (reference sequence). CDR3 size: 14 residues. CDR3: CSARDSRSTDTQYF. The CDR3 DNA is TGCAGTGCTAGAGACTCGCGTAGCACAGATACGCAGTATTTT.

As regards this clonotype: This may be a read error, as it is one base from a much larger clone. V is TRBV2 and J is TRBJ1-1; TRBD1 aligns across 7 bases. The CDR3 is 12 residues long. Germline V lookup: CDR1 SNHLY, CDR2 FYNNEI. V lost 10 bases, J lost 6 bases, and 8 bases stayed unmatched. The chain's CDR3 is CAIRTGDAEAFF. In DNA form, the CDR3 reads TGTGCCATACGAACAGGGGACGCTGAAGCTTTCTTT.

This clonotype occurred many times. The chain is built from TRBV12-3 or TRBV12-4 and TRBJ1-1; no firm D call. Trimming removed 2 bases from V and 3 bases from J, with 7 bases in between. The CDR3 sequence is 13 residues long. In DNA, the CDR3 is TGTGCCAGCAGTTTAAACGGCTACACTGAAGCTTTCTTT. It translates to CASSLNGYTEAFF.

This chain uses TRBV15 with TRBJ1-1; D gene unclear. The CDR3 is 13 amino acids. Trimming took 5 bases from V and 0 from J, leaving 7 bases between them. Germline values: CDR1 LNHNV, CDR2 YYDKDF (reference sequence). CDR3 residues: CATSPDLNTEAFF. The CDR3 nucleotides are TGTGCCACCAGCCCAGACTTGAACACTGAAGCTTTCTTT.

DNA of the CDR3: TGTGCCAGCAGTGTGGGCGGCCGCTCCTACGAGCAGTACTTC. The encoded protein is CASSVGGRSYEQYF. The chain employs TRBV2 and TRBJ2-7; D call uncertain. The CDR3 runs to 14 residues. V was clipped by 4 bases and J by 0 bases, with 10 bases between them. CDR1 and CDR2 from the germline V gene are SNHLY and FYNNEI. Supplemented by reference TRBV2 and TRBJ2-7, the full variable domain reads EPEVTQTPSHQVTQMGQEVILRCVPISNHLYFYWYRQILGQKVEFLVSFYNNEISEKSEIFDDQFSVERPDGSNFTLKIRSTKLEDSAMYFCASSVGGRSYEQYFGPGTRLTVT.

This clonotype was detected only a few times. The CDR3 sequence: CASSFLKKDSPLHF. The CDR3 DNA reads TGTGCCAGCAGTTTCCTCAAGAAGGACTCACCCCTCCACTTT. The chain couples TRBV28 to TRBJ1-6; no clear D. The V and J ends lost 3 bases and 10 bases respectively, with 13 bases between them. Germline assignment: CDR1 MDHEN and CDR2 SYDVKM. The CDR3 totals 14 residues.

The CDR3 nucleotides read TGTGCCAGCAAAAGGGCTATGAACACTGAAGCTTTCTTT. This encodes CASKRAMNTEAFF. The gene calls are TRBV6-4 and TRBJ1-1, with D unclear. The CDR3 spans 13 residues. The V gene's germline CDR1 is MRHNA and CDR2 SNTAGT. The germline V and J ends were trimmed by 7 bases and 0 bases, with 9 bases remaining between them.

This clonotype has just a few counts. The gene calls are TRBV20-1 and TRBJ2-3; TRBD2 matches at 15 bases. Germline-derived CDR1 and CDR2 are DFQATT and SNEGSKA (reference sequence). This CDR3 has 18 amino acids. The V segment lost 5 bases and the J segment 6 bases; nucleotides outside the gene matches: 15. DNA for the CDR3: TGCAGTGCTTCGGAGGTGGGACTAGCGGGAGGAGGCGGGGATACGCAGTATTTT. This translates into CSASEVGLAGGGGDTQYF.

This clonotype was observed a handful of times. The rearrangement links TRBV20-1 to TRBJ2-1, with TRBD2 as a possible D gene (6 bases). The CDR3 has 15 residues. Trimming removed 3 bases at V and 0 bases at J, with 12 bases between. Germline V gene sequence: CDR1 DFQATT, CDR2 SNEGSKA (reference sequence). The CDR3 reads CSARRPGSSYNEQFF. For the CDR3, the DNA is TGCAGTGCTAGGAGGCCCGGGAGCTCCTACAATGAGCAGTTCTTC.